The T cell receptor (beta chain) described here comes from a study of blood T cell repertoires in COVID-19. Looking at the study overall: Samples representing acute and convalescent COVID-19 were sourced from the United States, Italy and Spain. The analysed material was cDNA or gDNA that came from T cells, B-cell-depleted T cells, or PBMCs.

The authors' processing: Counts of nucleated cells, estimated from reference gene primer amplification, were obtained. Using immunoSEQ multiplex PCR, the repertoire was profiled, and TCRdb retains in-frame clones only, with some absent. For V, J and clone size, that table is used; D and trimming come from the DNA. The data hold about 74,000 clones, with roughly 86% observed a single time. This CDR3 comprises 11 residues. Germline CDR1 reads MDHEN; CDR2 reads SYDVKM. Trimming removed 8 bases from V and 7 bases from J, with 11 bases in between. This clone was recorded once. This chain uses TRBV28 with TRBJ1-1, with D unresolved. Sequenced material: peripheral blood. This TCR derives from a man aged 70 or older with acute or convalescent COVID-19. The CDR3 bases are TGTGCCAGCTTTACCCCGGGTGAAGCTTTCTTT. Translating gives CASFTPGEAFF.